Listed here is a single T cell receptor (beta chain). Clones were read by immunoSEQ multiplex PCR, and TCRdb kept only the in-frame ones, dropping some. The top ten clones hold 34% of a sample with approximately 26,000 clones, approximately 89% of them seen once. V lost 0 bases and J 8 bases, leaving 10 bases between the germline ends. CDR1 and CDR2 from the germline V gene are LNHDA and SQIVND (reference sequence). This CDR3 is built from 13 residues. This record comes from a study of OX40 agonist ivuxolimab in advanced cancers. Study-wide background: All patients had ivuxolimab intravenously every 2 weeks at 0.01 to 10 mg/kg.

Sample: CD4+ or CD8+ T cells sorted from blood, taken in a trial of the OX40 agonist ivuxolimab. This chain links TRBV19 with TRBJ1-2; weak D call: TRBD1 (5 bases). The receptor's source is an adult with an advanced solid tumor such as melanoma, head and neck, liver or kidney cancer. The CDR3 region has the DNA TGTGCCAGTAGTATAGACAGGGCTGGGGGCTACACCTTC. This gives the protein CASSIDRAGGYTF.